Each of the 20 T cell receptor beta chains below was sequenced from the same sample in a study of blood T cell repertoires in COVID-19. Produced via immunoSEQ multiplex PCR; TCRdb's table is partial and in-frame only. The data contain 130,000 to 150,000 clones, 84% of them singletons. Source material: peripheral blood. These TCRs come from a woman older than 75 in a cohort sampled during active or convalescent COVID-19.

J is TRBJ2-5 and V is TRBV7-2, with TRBD1 matching 8 bases. From germline, CDR1 is SGHTA and CDR2 FQGNSA. J gave up 5 bases and V 5 bases, and 7 bases lay outside the gene matches. CDR3 length: 14 amino acids. The CDR3 nucleotides read TGTGCCAGCAGCCCGAGGACAGGGAGGGAGACCCAGTACTTC. Amino acids: CASSPRTGRETQYF.

The chain joins TRBV28 to TRBJ1-6; D uncertain. Per germline, CDR1 MDHEN and CDR2 SYDVKM. Trimming pared 6 bases from V and 12 bases from J, leaving 12 bases between. The CDR3 totals 12 residues. The CDR3 nucleotides are TGTGCCAGCAGCTCTACGTCCGGACCCCTCCACTTT. It codes for CASSSTSGPLHF.

V is TRBV18 and J is TRBJ1-2, with 9 positions matching TRBD1. Per germline, CDR1 KGHSH and CDR2 LQKENI. CDR3 length: 15 amino acids. With 8 bases clipped from V and 1 base from J, the junction kept 8 bases outside the gene matches. CDR3 DNA: TGTGCCAGCACCCTTGGACAGGGGAGTAACTATGGCTACACCTTC. Its protein product is CASTLGQGSNYGYTF.

This chain uses TRBV19 with TRBJ1-3, with D possibly matching TRBD1 (6 bases). Germline V gene sequence: CDR1 LNHDA, CDR2 SQIVND (reference sequence). V was shortened by 4 bases and J by 0 bases, with 7 bases between the two germline ends. The length of the CDR3 is 14 residues. This CDR3 is CASSRTASGNTIYF. CDR3 DNA: TGTGCCAGTAGTAGGACAGCCTCTGGAAACACCATATATTTT.

The chain uses TRBV23-1 and TRBJ2-5; D may be TRBD2 (5 bases). TRBV23-1 qualifies as an ORF whose function is uncertain. The CDR3 is 18 amino acids. The V and J ends lost 1 base and 5 bases respectively, with 23 bases between them. CDR3 bases: TGCGCCAGCAGTCAATTGTATCGAGGAGGTCAGGAGCGGGAGACCCAGTACTTC. Its translation is CASSQLYRGGQERETQYF.

The rearrangement links TRBV6-5 to TRBJ1-1, with TRBD1 identical over 9 bases. The CDR3 is made up of 15 amino acids. CDR1 is MNHEY and CDR2 is SVGAGI in the germline V gene. V trimming: 7 bases; J trimming: 8 bases; junction bases outside the gene matches: 14. The CDR3 DNA sequence: TGTGCCAGCACTGCCGCCGGGACAGGGAAAAGAGAAGCTTTCTTT. Amino acid sequence: CASTAAGTGKREAFF.

The chain uses TRBV6-6 and TRBJ1-2, with D possibly being TRBD1 (6 bases). V gave up 2 bases and J gave up 1 base, with 11 bases separating them. The V gene's germline CDR1 is MNHNY and CDR2 SVGAGI (reference sequence). This CDR3 spans 15 amino acids. Here the CDR3 reads CASSYGTPVNYGYTF. CDR3 in DNA: TGTGCCAGCAGTTACGGGACACCTGTTAACTATGGCTACACCTTC.

The chain is built from TRBV4-1 and TRBJ1-2, with TRBD1 as a possible D gene (6 bases). The V end lost 0 bases, the J end lost 2 bases, and 16 bases lay between the germline ends. The CDR3 extends over 17 amino acids. CDR1 and CDR2 (germline): MGHRA, YSYEKL. The CDR3 DNA reads TGCGCCAGCAGCCAAGACGGACAGAGCATCTCGAACTATGGCTACACCTTC. It translates to CASSQDGQSISNYGYTF.

This chain links TRBV3-1 (or the pseudogene TRBV3-2) with TRBJ1-6, with D possibly being TRBD1 (6 bases). Per the germline V gene, CDR1 is LGHDT and CDR2 is YNNKEL (reference sequence). The CDR3 consists of 14 residues. V was trimmed by 6 bases and J by 6 bases, leaving 12 bases between them. This CDR3 reads CASRPTGFNSPLHF. The CDR3 region has the DNA TGTGCCAGCAGACCGACAGGTTTTAATTCACCCCTCCACTTT.

In DNA, the CDR3 is TGTGCCAGTAGTATAGTCCACGAGGTTCTCAGCACAGATACGCAGTATTTT. Translated: CASSIVHEVLSTDTQYF. The chain links TRBV19 to TRBJ2-3; D remains unclear. V was shortened by 1 base and J by 0 bases, with 14 bases between the two germline ends. The CDR3 extends over 17 amino acids. Germline CDR1 LNHDA, CDR2 SQIVND (reference sequence).

This chain connects TRBV27 to TRBJ2-3; D is uncertain. Germline V gene data show CDR1 as MNHEY and CDR2 as SMNVEV (reference sequence). This CDR3 has 12 amino acids. Trimming shortened V by 6 bases and J by 2 bases, and 6 bases separated the two germline ends. The CDR3 sequence: CASRSLTDTQYF. The CDR3 DNA sequence: TGTGCCAGCAGGTCACTCACAGATACGCAGTATTTT.

The rearrangement joins TRBV5-1 to TRBJ2-1, with 12 bases that match TRBD2. Germline trimming cut 5 bases from V and 6 bases from J; bases unmatched to any gene: 9. The germline CDR1 and CDR2 sequences are SGHRS and YFSETQ. The CDR3 extends over 16 amino acids. The CDR3 DNA sequence: TGCGCCAGCAGGACTAGCGGGGGCCCTGGAGGCAATGAGCAGTTCTTC. Its translation is CASRTSGGPGGNEQFF.

This chain joins TRBV5-1 and TRBJ2-3; TRBD2 matches at 12 bases. With V trimmed by 4 bases and J by 7 bases, 10 bases remained unmatched. Germline CDR1 and CDR2: SGHRS and YFSETQ. The CDR3 loop spans 16 amino acids. The CDR3 reads CASSPRTSGDSNTQYF. CDR3 nucleotides: TGCGCCAGCAGCCCCAGGACTAGCGGGGATTCAAATACGCAGTATTTT.

J is TRBJ2-7 and V is TRBV5-1; TRBD1 matches 8 bases. J gave up 3 bases and V 0 bases, and 11 bases lay outside the gene matches. The CDR3 is 17 residues long. Germline CDR1 SGHRS, CDR2 YFSETQ. CDR3 coding DNA: TGCGCCAGCAGCTTGGACGGACAGGGAAGAGGGGTCTACGAGCAGTACGTC. Protein sequence: CASSLDGQGRGVYEQYV.

The chain employs TRBV6-5 and TRBJ1-2; no reliable D call. This CDR3 has 13 residues. V lost 2 bases to trimming and J lost 8 bases, with 12 bases between them. The germline V gene encodes CDR1 MNHEY and CDR2 SVGAGI. CDR3 coding DNA: TGTGCCAGCAGTTACGGCCAGATCTCAGGCTACACCTTC. This sequence encodes CASSYGQISGYTF.

The chain joins TRBV2 to TRBJ1-1, with D maybe TRBD1 (5 bases). V lost 1 base to trimming and J lost 4 bases, with 13 bases between them. This CDR3 has 15 amino acids. Per the germline V gene, CDR1 is SNHLY and CDR2 is FYNNEI. The CDR3: CASSEDWSGGTEAFF. The DNA of the CDR3 is TGTGCCAGCAGTGAAGACTGGTCCGGGGGCACTGAAGCTTTCTTT. Based on the CDR3 plus reference TRBV2 and TRBJ1-1, the full variable domain is EPEVTQTPSHQVTQMGQEVILRCVPISNHLYFYWYRQILGQKVEFLVSFYNNEISEKSEIFDDQFSVERPDGSNFTLKIRSTKLEDSAMYFCASSEDWSGGTEAFFGQGTRLTVV.

This sequence joins TRBV18 and TRBJ2-5; TRBD1 is a possible D gene (5 bases). The CDR3 has 14 residues. Trimming left V 0 bases short and J 5 bases short, with 10 bases between. Germline V gene data show CDR1 as KGHSH and CDR2 as LQKENI. The DNA for the CDR3 is TGTGCCAGCTCACCACCGCAGGGTTTCGAGACCCAGTACTTC. Translation gives CASSPPQGFETQYF.

The gene calls are TRBV27 and TRBJ2-3, with 8 bases matching TRBD1. Trimming at V came to 5 bases and at J to 4 bases, leaving 8 bases not matched to a gene. The CDR3 loop spans 15 amino acids. From germline, CDR1 is MNHEY and CDR2 SMNVEV (reference sequence). CDR3 amino acids: CASSPWDRRPDTQYF. The CDR3 DNA reads TGTGCCAGCAGTCCTTGGGACAGGAGGCCAGATACGCAGTATTTT.

V usage is TRBV10-3 and J usage is TRBJ1-1, with D hard to call. Per the germline V gene, CDR1 is ENHRY and CDR2 is SYGVKD. Trimming cost V 7 bases and J 4 bases, with 13 bases left between them. The CDR3 extends over 13 amino acids. The CDR3 DNA reads TGTGCCATCACTTCTCAGGAGGCCACTGAAGCTTTCTTT. Protein sequence: CAITSQEATEAFF.

CDR3 sequence reads: CASKGTVSGELFF. The CDR3 region has the DNA TGTGCCAGCAAGGGGACAGTGTCCGGGGAGCTGTTTTTT. The chain joins TRBV6-5 to TRBJ2-2; 7 bases agree with TRBD1. Germline V gene sequence: CDR1 MNHEY, CDR2 SVGAGI. The V gene end was trimmed by 7 bases and the J gene end by 6 bases; junction bases not matched to a gene: 5. This CDR3 comprises 13 residues.